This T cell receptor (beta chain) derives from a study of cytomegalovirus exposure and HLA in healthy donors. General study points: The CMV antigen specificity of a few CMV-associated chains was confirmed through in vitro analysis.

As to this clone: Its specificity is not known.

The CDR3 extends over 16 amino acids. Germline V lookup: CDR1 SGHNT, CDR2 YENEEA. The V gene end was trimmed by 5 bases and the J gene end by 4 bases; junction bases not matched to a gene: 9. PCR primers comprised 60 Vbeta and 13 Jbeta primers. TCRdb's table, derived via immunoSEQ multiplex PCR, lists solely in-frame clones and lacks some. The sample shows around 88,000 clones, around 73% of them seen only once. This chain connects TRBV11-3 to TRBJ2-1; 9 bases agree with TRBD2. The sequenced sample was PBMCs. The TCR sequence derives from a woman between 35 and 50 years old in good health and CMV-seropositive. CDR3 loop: CASSISGTSNYNEQFF. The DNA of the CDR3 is TGTGCCAGCAGCATCTCCGGGACTAGCAATTACAATGAGCAGTTCTTC.